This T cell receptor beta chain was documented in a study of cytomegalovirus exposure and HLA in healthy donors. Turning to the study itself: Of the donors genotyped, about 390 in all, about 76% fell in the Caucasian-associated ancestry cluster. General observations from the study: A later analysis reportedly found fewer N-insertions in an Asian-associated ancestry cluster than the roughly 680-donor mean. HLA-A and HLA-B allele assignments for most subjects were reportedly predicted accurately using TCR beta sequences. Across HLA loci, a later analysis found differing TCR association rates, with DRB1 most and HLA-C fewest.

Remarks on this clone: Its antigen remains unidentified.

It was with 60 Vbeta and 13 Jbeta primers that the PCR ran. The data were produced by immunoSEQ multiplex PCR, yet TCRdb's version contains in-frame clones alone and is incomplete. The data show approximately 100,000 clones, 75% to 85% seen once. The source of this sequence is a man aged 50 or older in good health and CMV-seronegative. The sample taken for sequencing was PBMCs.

Here the CDR3 DNA reads TGTGCCAGCAGTTTTCTGCGCCCAAATTCACCCCTCCACTTT. It specifies CASSFLRPNSPLHF. V and J are TRBV27 and TRBJ1-6; D not certain. Germline assignment: CDR1 MNHEY and CDR2 SMNVEV (reference sequence). This CDR3 comprises 14 residues. The V end lost 3 bases, the J end lost 7 bases, and 10 bases lay between the germline ends.